The 20 T cell receptor beta chains below were found in one sample sequenced in a study of CD8+ T cells in alopecia areata. Isolated RNA was reverse transcribed into cDNA used as the sequencing template. Data came from immunoSEQ multiplex PCR; TCRdb stores just in-frame clones and leaves some out. The repertoire holds under 350,000 clones, with 58% as singletons. Treatment meaning: oral pan-JAK inhibitor, 5-10 mg twice daily. The sequenced sample was CD4+ T cells sorted from blood, obtained at week 24, from a patient treated with tofacitinib. All receptors come from a human donor with alopecia areata.

The chain joins TRBV29-1 to TRBJ1-1; D is perhaps TRBD1 (5 bases). V was clipped by 2 bases and J by 3 bases, with 16 bases between them. This CDR3 is 15 amino acids long. The germline CDR1 and CDR2 sequences are SQVTM and ANQGSEA. CDR3: CSVETRNAGHTEAFF. The CDR3 DNA reads TGCAGCGTTGAAACAAGGAATGCGGGGCACACTGAAGCTTTCTTT. Complete variable domain (other parts from reference TRBV29-1 and TRBJ1-1): SAVISQKPSRDICQRGTSLTIQCQVDSQVTMMFWYRQQPGQSLTLIATANQGSEATYESGFVIDKFPISRPNLTFSTLTVSNMSPEDSSIYLCSVETRNAGHTEAFFGQGTRLTVV.

The V call is TRBV5-1, the J call TRBJ2-3, with D maybe TRBD2 (5 bases). The CDR3 loop spans 14 amino acids. Looked up from germline, CDR1 is SGHRS and CDR2 is YFSETQ. V dropped 4 bases and J dropped 1 base, with 10 bases sitting between them. The CDR3 loop is CASSLYSGTDTQYF. CDR3 coding DNA: TGCGCCAGCAGCCTATATAGCGGCACAGATACGCAGTATTTT.

The V call is TRBV4-1, the J call TRBJ2-3; D gene ambiguous. Germline V lookup: CDR1 MGHRA, CDR2 YSYEKL. The CDR3 is 13 residues long. The ends were cut back, 1 base at V and 10 bases at J, with 12 bases in the middle. This CDR3 reads CASSQAFKRAQYF. In nucleotides, the CDR3 is TGCGCCAGCAGCCAAGCCTTTAAGCGTGCGCAGTATTTT.

This clone appeared a few times. The chain joins TRBV29-1 to TRBJ1-3; 7 nucleotides line up with TRBD1. In germline, CDR1 is SQVTM, CDR2 ANQGSEA. The V segment lost 4 bases and the J segment 0 bases; nucleotides outside the gene matches: 6. This CDR3 spans 15 amino acids. As DNA, the CDR3 is TGCAGCGTTGTGAGAGGACAGGACTCTGGAAACACCATATATTTT. It translates to CSVVRGQDSGNTIYF.

With regard to this clone: The sample holds other DNA sequences that translate to the same CDR3. V gene TRBV7-9 combines with J gene TRBJ1-2, with D possibly being TRBD1 (5 bases). CDR1 SEHNR and CDR2 FQNEAQ come from the germline V gene (reference sequence). The V end was cut by 5 bases, the J end by 3 bases, with 10 bases between. The CDR3 consists of 13 residues. The CDR3 region has the DNA TGTGCCAGCAGCCTCGGGACGGACTATGGCTACACCTTC. It translates to CASSLGTDYGYTF.

Here the CDR3 reads CASSPGSGSSYEQYF. The CDR3 nucleotides read TGTGCCAGCAGCCCCGGCAGCGGGAGCTCCTACGAGCAGTACTTC. V is TRBV7-2 and J is TRBJ2-7; TRBD2 agrees at 8 bases. Trimming cost V 5 bases and J 0 bases; bases outside gene matches: 6. From germline, CDR1 is SGHTA and CDR2 FQGNSA. This CDR3 has 15 residues.

The gene calls are TRBV6-1 and TRBJ2-5; TRBD2 might be the D (6 bases). The CDR3 is 14 residues long. Germline CDR1 is MNHNS and CDR2 is SASEGT. V gave up 6 bases and J gave up 3 bases, with 14 bases separating them. As DNA, the CDR3 is TGTGCCAGCAGCGCCGGGAGCACAAAAGAGACCCAGTACTTC. The encoded protein is CASSAGSTKETQYF.

In its sample, this clone was seen a few times. This chain connects TRBV30 to TRBJ2-7, with 13 nucleotides matching TRBD2. Germline CDR1 and CDR2: GTSNPN and SVGIG (reference sequence). This CDR3 contains 20 residues. The junction had 18 bases not matched to a gene; V was cut back by 1 base and J by 3 bases. In DNA form, the CDR3 reads TGTGCCTGGAGTGCCTGGGGACTAGCGGGGCCCTCCACCGCCTTCTACGAGCAGTACTTC. Translated: CAWSAWGLAGPSTAFYEQYF. The variable domain in full, with the rest retrieved from reference TRBV30 and TRBJ2-7, is SQTIHQWPATLVQPVGSPLSLECTVEGTSNPNLYWYRQAAGRGLQLLFYSVGIGQISSEVPQNLSASRPQDRQFILSSKKLLLSDSGFYLCAWSAWGLAGPSTAFYEQYFGPGTRLTVT.

The chain has TRBV29-1 and TRBJ2-3; D is possibly TRBD1 (6 bases). Per germline, CDR1 SQVTM and CDR2 ANQGSEA. The V end lost 4 bases, the J end lost 3 bases, and 11 bases lay between the germline ends. The CDR3 covers 13 residues. The CDR3 DNA follows: TGCAGCGTTGGGACAGAGACGACAGATACGCAGTATTTT. As protein: CSVGTETTDTQYF.

This chain uses TRBV30 with TRBJ2-3; D possibly corresponds to TRBD1 (6 bases). Looked up from germline, CDR1 is GTSNPN and CDR2 is SVGIG (reference sequence). The CDR3 totals 13 residues. V lost 1 base and J 3 bases, leaving 8 bases between the germline ends. CDR3 sequence: CAWSDGQTDTQYF. CDR3 in DNA: TGTGCCTGGAGTGACGGACAGACAGATACGCAGTATTTT. Looking up the rest from reference TRBV30 and TRBJ2-3 gives the full variable domain: SQTIHQWPATLVQPVGSPLSLECTVEGTSNPNLYWYRQAAGRGLQLLFYSVGIGQISSEVPQNLSASRPQDRQFILSSKKLLLSDSGFYLCAWSDGQTDTQYFGPGTRLTVL.

This rearrangement joins TRBV10-3 to TRBJ1-2; the D is unclear. Germline assignment: CDR1 ENHRY and CDR2 SYGVKD. The V end lost 2 bases, the J end lost 2 bases, and 6 bases lay between the germline ends. CDR3 size: 13 residues. CDR3 DNA: TGTGCCATCAGTGAGGGGGAGAACTATGGCTACACCTTC. Protein sequence: CAISEGENYGYTF.

The J gene is TRBJ2-7, the V gene TRBV30; D is perhaps TRBD1 (5 bases). The CDR3 totals 15 residues. Germline-derived CDR1 and CDR2 are GTSNPN and SVGIG (reference sequence). The V end lost 2 bases, the J end lost 6 bases, and 20 bases lay between the germline ends. CDR3 sequence: CAWSPQGRGSGEQYF. CDR3 nucleotides: TGTGCCTGGAGTCCCCAGGGAAGGGGTTCTGGCGAGCAGTACTTC.

V gene TRBV13 combines with J gene TRBJ1-1; D is unresolved. This CDR3 contains 11 residues. Germline lookup yields CDR1 PRHDT and CDR2 FYEKMQ (reference sequence). V shed 2 bases and J shed 4 bases, with 2 bases lying between them. The CDR3 DNA sequence: TGTGCCAGCAGCTTAAGCACTGAAGCTTTCTTT. As protein: CASSLSTEAFF.

The chain employs TRBV4-1 and TRBJ2-5; 13 nucleotides agree with TRBD2. This CDR3 contains 17 residues. Per the germline V gene, CDR1 is MGHRA and CDR2 is YSYEKL. Germline trimming cut 1 base from V and 4 bases from J; bases unmatched to any gene: 6. The CDR3: CASSQGTSGGWGETQYF. In DNA, the CDR3 is TGCGCCAGCAGCCAAGGGACTAGCGGGGGTTGGGGAGAGACCCAGTACTTC.

This clone was seen just once. The chain recombines TRBV2 with TRBJ2-6, with 7 nucleotides matching TRBD1. The CDR3 runs 15 residues. J lost 4 bases, V lost 6 bases, and 6 bases had no gene match. Looked up from germline, CDR1 is SNHLY and CDR2 is FYNNEI. Here the CDR3 DNA reads TGTGCCAGCAGCATGACAGGGTCCGGGGCCAACGTCCTGACTTTC. Its protein product is CASSMTGSGANVLTF.

The chain couples TRBV7-9 to TRBJ2-3; the match to TRBD2 covers 7 bases. CDR1 is SEHNR and CDR2 is FQNEAQ in the germline V gene (reference sequence). V lost 1 base and J lost 3; bases outside the gene matches: 4. This CDR3 is 15 amino acids long. DNA of the CDR3: TGTGCCAGCAGCTTAGGCGGGGGTCGGACAGATACGCAGTATTTT. Residues: CASSLGGGRTDTQYF.

The chain joins TRBV27 to TRBJ1-2, with D maybe TRBD1 (5 bases). V was shortened by 6 bases and J by 3 bases, with 20 bases between the two germline ends. CDR3 length: 16 amino acids. The germline V gene encodes CDR1 MNHEY and CDR2 SMNVEV (reference sequence). CDR3 protein: CASSMRDGGYHYGYTF. The DNA of the CDR3 is TGTGCCAGCAGCATGAGGGACGGAGGCTATCACTATGGCTACACCTTC.

This clone was picked up a small number of times. The chain combines TRBV5-4 with TRBJ1-6; D remains ambiguous. Looked up from germline, CDR1 is SGHNT and CDR2 is YYREEE (reference sequence). The CDR3 sequence is 15 residues long. The V end lost 0 bases, the J end lost 2 bases, and 6 bases lay between the germline ends. CDR3 in DNA: TGTGCCAGCAGCTTGGTTGGGGCCTATAATTCACCCCTCCACTTT. Protein: CASSLVGAYNSPLHF.

This clone showed up just a few times. The chain carries TRBV18 and TRBJ1-1; D gene uncertain. This CDR3 has 12 residues. The V end was cut by 4 bases, the J end by 7 bases, with 10 bases between. Germline V lookup: CDR1 KGHSH, CDR2 LQKENI. The CDR3 here is CASSQQKLEAFF. The CDR3 coding sequence is TGTGCCAGCTCACAACAGAAGCTTGAAGCTTTCTTT.

Written as DNA, the CDR3 is TGTGCCACCAGCTCGGACAGGGCCCGACGGCAGTACTTC. Translating gives CATSSDRARRQYF. J is TRBJ2-7 and V is TRBV15; 8 bases are shared with TRBD1. J gave up 9 bases and V 5 bases, and 9 bases lay outside the gene matches. The CDR3 covers 13 residues. Looked up from germline, CDR1 is LNHNV and CDR2 is YYDKDF (reference sequence).